These 3 T cell receptor beta chains originate from one sample sequenced in a study of shared clonotypes between healthy human individuals. TCRdb's copy holds only in-frame clones and misses some; the assay was immunoSEQ multiplex PCR. The sample carries roughly 500,000 clones, approximately 95% recorded once. Sequenced input: naive CD4+ T cells sorted from blood. As for subset: CD45RA+ positively selected. All receptors derive from a woman in her twenties or thirties in good health.

This sequence joins TRBV28 and TRBJ2-6, with TRBD1 identical over 10 bases. This CDR3 spans 17 amino acids. In germline, CDR1 is MDHEN, CDR2 SYDVKM. The J segment lost 3 bases and the V segment lost 3 bases, leaving 5 bases of the junction unmatched. This CDR3 is CASSLSTGGGGANVLTF. For the CDR3, the DNA is TGTGCCAGCAGTTTGTCGACAGGGGGCGGTGGGGCCAACGTCCTGACTTTC.

This chain joins TRBV6-5 and TRBJ2-3, with TRBD2 identical over 9 bases. V gave up 5 bases and J gave up 2 bases; unmatched junction bases: 5. Germline CDR1 is MNHEY and CDR2 is SVGAGI. The CDR3 runs to 15 residues. CDR3 DNA: TGTGCCAGCAGTCTCGGACTAGCGAACACAGATACGCAGTATTTT. Protein: CASSLGLANTDTQYF.

CDR3 residues: CASSPTGNSNQPQHF. The CDR3 region has the DNA TGTGCCAGTAGTCCAACAGGGAATAGCAATCAGCCCCAGCATTTT. V and J are TRBV19 and TRBJ1-5, with a possible D match to TRBD1 (6 bases). CDR3 length: 15 amino acids. Deletions cut 5 bases from V and 0 bases from J, with 11 bases between. The germline V gene has CDR1 LNHDA and CDR2 SQIVND (reference sequence).